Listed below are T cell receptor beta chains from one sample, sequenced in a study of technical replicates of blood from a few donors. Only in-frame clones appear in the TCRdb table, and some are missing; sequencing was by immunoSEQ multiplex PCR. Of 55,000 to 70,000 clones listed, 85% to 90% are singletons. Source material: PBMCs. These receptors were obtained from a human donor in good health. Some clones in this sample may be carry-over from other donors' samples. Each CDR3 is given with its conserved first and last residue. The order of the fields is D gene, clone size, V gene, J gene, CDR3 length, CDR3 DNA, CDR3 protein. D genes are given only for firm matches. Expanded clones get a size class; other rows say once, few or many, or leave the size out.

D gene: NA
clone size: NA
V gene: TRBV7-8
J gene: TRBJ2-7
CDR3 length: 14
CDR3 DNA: TGTGCCAGCAGCTTAGAACAGGGAACCTACGAGCAGTACTTC
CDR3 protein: CASSLEQGTYEQYF

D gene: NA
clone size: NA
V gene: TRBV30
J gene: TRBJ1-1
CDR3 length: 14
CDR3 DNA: TGTGCCTGGAGTCGGAGGGCTTTGGGAACTGAAGCTTTCTTT
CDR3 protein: CAWSRRALGTEAFF

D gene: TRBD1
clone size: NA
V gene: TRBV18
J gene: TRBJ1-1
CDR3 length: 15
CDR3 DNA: TGTGCCAGCTCAGGGACAGGGGGCATGAACACTGAAGCTTTCTTT
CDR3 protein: CASSGTGGMNTEAFF

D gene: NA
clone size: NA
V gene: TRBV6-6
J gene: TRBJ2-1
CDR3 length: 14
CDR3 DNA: TGTGCCAGCAGCAAGGGAGGCTCCTACAATGAGCAGTTCTTC
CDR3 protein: CASSKGGSYNEQFF

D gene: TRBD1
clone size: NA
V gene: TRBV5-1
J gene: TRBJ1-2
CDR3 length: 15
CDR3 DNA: TGCGCCAGCAGCACGGGACAGGGCAGGACGGGCGGCTACACCTTC
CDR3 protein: CASSTGQGRTGGYTF

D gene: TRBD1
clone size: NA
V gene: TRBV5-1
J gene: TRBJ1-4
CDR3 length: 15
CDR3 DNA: TGCGCCAGCAGCCCGAGACAGGGTTATTATGAAAAACTGTTTTTT
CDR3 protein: CASSPRQGYYEKLFF

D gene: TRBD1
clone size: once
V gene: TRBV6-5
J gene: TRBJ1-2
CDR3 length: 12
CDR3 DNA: TGTGCCAGCAGGACAGGGGGCTCTGGCCACACCTTC
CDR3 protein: CASRTGGSGHTF

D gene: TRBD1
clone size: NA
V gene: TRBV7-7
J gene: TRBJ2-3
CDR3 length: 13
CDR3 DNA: TGTGCCAGCAGCCGACAGGGGACAGATACGCAGTATTTT
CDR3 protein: CASSRQGTDTQYF

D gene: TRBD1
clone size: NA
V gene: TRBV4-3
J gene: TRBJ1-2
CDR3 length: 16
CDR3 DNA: TGCGCCAGCAGCCAAGGTTTCCAACGACAGGGCTGGGGCTACACCTTC
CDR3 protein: CASSQGFQRQGWGYTF

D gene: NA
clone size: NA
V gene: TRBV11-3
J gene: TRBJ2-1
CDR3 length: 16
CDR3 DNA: TGTGCCAGCAGCTTCGGTGGAGCAGGACTGTACAATGAGCAGTTCTTC
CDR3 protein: CASSFGGAGLYNEQFF